The rows below give T cell receptor beta chains drawn from one sample of a study of cytomegalovirus exposure and HLA in healthy donors. Generated by immunoSEQ multiplex PCR, the TCRdb table keeps only in-frame clones and is missing some. The data show some 180,000 clones, about 85% seen once. The sample taken for sequencing was PBMCs. The receptors here all came from a girl aged 10 to 17 in good health and CMV-seropositive. CDR3s include the opening cysteine and the closing phenylalanine or tryptophan. The D gene is left open where the match is weak. Expanded clones get a size class; other rows say once, few or many, or leave the size out.

D gene: -; V gene: TRBV9; clone size: -; J gene: TRBJ2-5; CDR3 length: 14; CDR3 DNA: TGTGCCAGCAGCCCGAAAGCGGTAGGGGAGACCCAGTACTTC; CDR3 protein: CASSPKAVGETQYF
D gene: TRBD2; V gene: TRBV7-6; clone size: -; J gene: TRBJ2-7; CDR3 length: 15; CDR3 DNA: TGTGCCAGCAGCCAGAGACTAGCGGGAGTGTACGAGCAGTACTTC; CDR3 protein: CASSQRLAGVYEQYF
D gene: TRBD1; V gene: TRBV27; clone size: -; J gene: TRBJ1-2; CDR3 length: 14; CDR3 DNA: TGTGCCAGCAGGCCGCCGGGACAGGGTATCGGCTACACCTTC; CDR3 protein: CASRPPGQGIGYTF
D gene: -; V gene: TRBV30; clone size: -; J gene: TRBJ2-7; CDR3 length: 12; CDR3 DNA: TGTGCACTTAGAGACAGTCCCTACGAGCAGTACTTC; CDR3 protein: CALRDSPYEQYF
D gene: TRBD2; V gene: TRBV2; clone size: -; J gene: TRBJ2-3; CDR3 length: 15; CDR3 DNA: TGTGCCAGCAGAAAGAGTAGCGGGCGCACAGATACGCAGTATTTT; CDR3 protein: CASRKSSGRTDTQYF
D gene: TRBD2; V gene: TRBV30; clone size: once; J gene: TRBJ2-3; CDR3 length: 13; CDR3 DNA: TGTGCCTGGAGTACCAGCGGGAGTGATACGCAGTATTTT; CDR3 protein: CAWSTSGSDTQYF
D gene: -; V gene: TRBV9; clone size: -; J gene: TRBJ2-3; CDR3 length: 15; CDR3 DNA: TGTGCCAGCAGCGTAGGAGGGAGCGGCACAGATACGCAGTATTTT; CDR3 protein: CASSVGGSGTDTQYF
D gene: -; V gene: TRBV4-1; clone size: -; J gene: TRBJ2-5; CDR3 length: 18; CDR3 DNA: TGCGCCAGCAGCCAAGGGAGGGACCACTTTATGATGAGGGAGACCCAGTACTTC; CDR3 protein: CASSQGRDHFMMRETQYF
D gene: TRBD1; V gene: TRBV19; clone size: -; J gene: TRBJ1-2; CDR3 length: 15; CDR3 DNA: TGTGCCAGTAGTATCCCTTCGACAGGGGGCCTCGGCTACACCTTC; CDR3 protein: CASSIPSTGGLGYTF
D gene: TRBD1; V gene: TRBV28; clone size: -; J gene: TRBJ2-7; CDR3 length: 16; CDR3 DNA: TGTGCCAGCAGTTTATGGGGGGACAGGCCTGACTACGAGCAGTACTTC; CDR3 protein: CASSLWGDRPDYEQYF